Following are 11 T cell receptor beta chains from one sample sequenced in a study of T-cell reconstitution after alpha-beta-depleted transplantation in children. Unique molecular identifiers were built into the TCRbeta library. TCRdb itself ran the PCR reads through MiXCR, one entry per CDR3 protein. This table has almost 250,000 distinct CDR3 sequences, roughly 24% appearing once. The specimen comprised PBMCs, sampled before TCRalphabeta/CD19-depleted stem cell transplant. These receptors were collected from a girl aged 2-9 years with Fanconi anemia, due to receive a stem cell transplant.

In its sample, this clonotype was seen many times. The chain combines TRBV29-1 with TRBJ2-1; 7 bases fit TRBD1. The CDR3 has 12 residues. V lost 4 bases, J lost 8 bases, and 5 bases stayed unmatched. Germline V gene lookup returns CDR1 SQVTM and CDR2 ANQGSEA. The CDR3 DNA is TGCAGCGTTGCAGGGGGATCATATGAGCAGTTCTTC. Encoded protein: CSVAGGSYEQFF.

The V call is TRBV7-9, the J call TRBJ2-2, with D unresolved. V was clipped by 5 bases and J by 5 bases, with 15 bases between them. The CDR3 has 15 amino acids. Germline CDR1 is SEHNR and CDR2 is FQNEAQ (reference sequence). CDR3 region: CASSPQNSKTGELFF. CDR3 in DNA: TGTGCCAGCAGCCCACAGAACTCTAAGACCGGGGAGCTGTTTTTT.

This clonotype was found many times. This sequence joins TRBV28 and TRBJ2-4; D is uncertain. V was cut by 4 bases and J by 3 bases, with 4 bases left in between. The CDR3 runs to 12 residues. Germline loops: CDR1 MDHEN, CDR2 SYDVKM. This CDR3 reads CASSWDKNIQYF. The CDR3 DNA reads TGTGCCAGCAGTTGGGACAAAAACATTCAGTACTTC.

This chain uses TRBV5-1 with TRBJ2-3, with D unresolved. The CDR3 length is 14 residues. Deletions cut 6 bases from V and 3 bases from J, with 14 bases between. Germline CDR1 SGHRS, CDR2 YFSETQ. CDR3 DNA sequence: TGCGCCAGCACCCCTTCGGTCATAACAGATACGCAGTATTTT. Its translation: CASTPSVITDTQYF. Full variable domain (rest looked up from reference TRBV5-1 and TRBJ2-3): KAGVTQTPRYLIKTRGQQVTLSCSPISGHRSVSWYQQTPGQGLQFLFEYFSETQRNKGNFPGRFSGRQFSNSRSEMNVSTLELGDSALYLCASTPSVITDTQYFGPGTRLTVL.

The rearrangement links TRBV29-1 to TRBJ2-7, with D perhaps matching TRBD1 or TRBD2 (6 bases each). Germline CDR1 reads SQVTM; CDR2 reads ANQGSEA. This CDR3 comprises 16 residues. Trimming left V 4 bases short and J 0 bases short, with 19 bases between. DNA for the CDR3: TGCAGCGTTGGGGGGGAGGAACAGGGTGGCTCCTACGAGCAGTACTTC. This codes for CSVGGEEQGGSYEQYF.

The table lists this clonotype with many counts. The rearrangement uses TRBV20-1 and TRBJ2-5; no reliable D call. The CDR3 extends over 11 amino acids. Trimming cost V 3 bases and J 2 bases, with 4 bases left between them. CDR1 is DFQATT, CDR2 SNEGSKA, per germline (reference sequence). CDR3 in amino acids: CSASHQETQYF. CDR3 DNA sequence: TGCAGTGCTAGTCATCAAGAGACCCAGTACTTC.

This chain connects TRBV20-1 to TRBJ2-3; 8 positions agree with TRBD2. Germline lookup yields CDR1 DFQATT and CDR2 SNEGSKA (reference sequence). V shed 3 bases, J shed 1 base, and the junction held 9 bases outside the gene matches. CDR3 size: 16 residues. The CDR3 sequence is CSASYTGTRGTDTQYF. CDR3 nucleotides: TGCAGTGCTAGCTATACCGGGACTAGAGGCACAGATACGCAGTATTTT.

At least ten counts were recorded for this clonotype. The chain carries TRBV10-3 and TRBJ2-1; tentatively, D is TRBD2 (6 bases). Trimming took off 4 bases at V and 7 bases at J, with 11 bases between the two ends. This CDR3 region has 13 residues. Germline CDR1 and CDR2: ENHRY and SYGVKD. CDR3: CAISGIAENEQFF. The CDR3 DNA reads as TGTGCCATCAGTGGCATAGCGGAGAATGAGCAGTTCTTC.

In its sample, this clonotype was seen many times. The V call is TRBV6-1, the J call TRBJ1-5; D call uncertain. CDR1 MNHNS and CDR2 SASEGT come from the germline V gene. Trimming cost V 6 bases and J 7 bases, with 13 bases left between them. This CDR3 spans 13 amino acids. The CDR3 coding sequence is TGTGCCAGCAGCATTACAAAGGGACAGCCCCAGCATTTT. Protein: CASSITKGQPQHF.

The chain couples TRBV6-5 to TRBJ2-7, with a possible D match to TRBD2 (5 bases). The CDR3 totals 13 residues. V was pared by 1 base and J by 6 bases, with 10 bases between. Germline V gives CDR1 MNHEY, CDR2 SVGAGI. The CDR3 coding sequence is TGTGCCAGCAGTTACTGGTCAGCGGCCGAGCAGTACTTC. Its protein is CASSYWSAAEQYF.

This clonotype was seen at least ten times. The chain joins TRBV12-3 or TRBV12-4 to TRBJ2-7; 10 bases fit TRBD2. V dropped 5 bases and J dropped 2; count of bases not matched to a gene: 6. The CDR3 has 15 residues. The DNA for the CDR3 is TGTGCCAGCAGTCCCACTAGCGGGAAGACCTACGAGCAGTACTTC. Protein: CASSPTSGKTYEQYF.